Below are 14 T cell receptor beta chains sequenced from a single sample in a study of shared clonotypes between healthy human individuals. Sequenced by immunoSEQ multiplex PCR; TCRdb stores in-frame clones only, minus some. The sample yields about 980,000 clones, 60% to 85% seen once. Source material: memory CD4+ T cells sorted from blood. Subset of the sample: CD45RA-negative fraction. Receptor source: a man aged 18 to 29 in good health.

The V gene is TRBV11-2, the J gene TRBJ2-5; D is undetermined. The V end was cut by 0 bases, the J end by 4 bases, with 12 bases between. CDR3 length equals 15 residues. Germline lookup yields CDR1 SGHAT and CDR2 FQNNGV. The CDR3 DNA reads as TGTGCCAGCAGCTTAGATCGGCCAGAAGGAGAGACCCAGTACTTC. Translating gives CASSLDRPEGETQYF.

The chain links TRBV28 to TRBJ2-7; D unclear. CDR1 is MDHEN, CDR2 SYDVKM, per germline. V was cut by 4 bases and J by 6 bases, with 10 bases left in between. The CDR3 sequence is 12 residues long. CDR3: CASSSSASEQYF. The CDR3 coding sequence is TGTGCCAGCAGTTCCTCAGCCTCCGAGCAGTACTTC.

This clone was detected many times. This same CDR3 is encoded by further DNA sequences in the sample. The genes are TRBV18 and TRBJ1-5; TRBD1 agrees at 9 bases. Germline assignment: CDR1 KGHSH and CDR2 LQKENI. The V and J ends lost 3 bases and 2 bases, in that order; junction bases with no gene match: 2. The CDR3 has 15 amino acids. The CDR3 is CASSPDRGGNQPQHF. The CDR3 nucleotides are TGTGCCAGCTCACCGGACAGGGGTGGCAATCAGCCCCAGCATTTT.

Comments on this clone: The sample has other DNA sequences that encode this CDR3 too. The chain carries TRBV5-1 and TRBJ2-5; possibly TRBD1 for D (6 bases). This CDR3 spans 14 amino acids. V shed 1 base and J shed 5 bases, with 12 bases lying between them. Germline V gene data show CDR1 as SGHRS and CDR2 as YFSETQ. The CDR3 loop is CASSLRAGEETQYF. The CDR3 DNA is TGCGCCAGCAGCTTGAGGGCAGGGGAGGAGACCCAGTACTTC.

The rearrangement joins TRBV4-3 to TRBJ2-5, with D possibly TRBD2 on 6 matching bases. With 4 bases removed from V and 4 bases from J, the gap between germline ends came to 10 bases. CDR1 is LGHNA, CDR2 YSLEER, per germline. The CDR3 runs to 13 residues. The CDR3 sequence is CASSRGIPETQYF. The CDR3 region has the DNA TGCGCCAGCAGCCGCGGGATTCCAGAGACCCAGTACTTC.

The genes are TRBV19 and TRBJ2-5, with D perhaps TRBD2 (7 bases). Trimming took 7 bases from V and 3 from J, leaving 18 bases between them. The germline V gene encodes CDR1 LNHDA and CDR2 SQIVND (reference sequence). The length of the CDR3 is 15 residues. The CDR3 protein is CASTASRGAKETQYF. The DNA of the CDR3 is TGTGCCAGTACTGCTTCACGGGGGGCGAAAGAGACCCAGTACTTC.

The chain employs TRBV5-1 and TRBJ2-7; D not certain. The germline V and J ends were trimmed by 5 bases and 2 bases, with 14 bases remaining between them. The CDR3 sequence is 14 residues long. Germline V CDR1 and CDR2: SGHRS, YFSETQ. For the CDR3, the DNA is TGCGCCAGCAGTTTTGCAACAGAGACCTACGAGCAGTACTTC. Protein product: CASSFATETYEQYF.

This chain joins TRBV7-3 and TRBJ1-2, with D perhaps matching TRBD1 (6 bases). In germline, CDR1 is SGHTA, CDR2 FQGTGA. The CDR3 sequence is 13 residues long. Trimming stripped 1 base from V and 5 bases from J, with 8 bases between. For the CDR3, the DNA is TGTGCCAGCAGCTTAAACACAGGGTATGGCTACACCTTC. Its translation: CASSLNTGYGYTF.

V is TRBV11-2 and J is TRBJ2-5; D uncertain. The length of the CDR3 is 14 residues. Germline V gives CDR1 SGHAT, CDR2 FQNNGV. Trimming left V 3 bases short and J 4 bases short, with 12 bases between. For the CDR3, the DNA is TGTGCCAGCAGCTTGAATCGTGTGGGAGAGACCCAGTACTTC. Translating it yields CASSLNRVGETQYF.

This rearrangement joins TRBV7-2 to TRBJ1-3, with D possibly TRBD1 on 6 matching bases. CDR1 is SGHTA, CDR2 FQGNSA, per germline. Trimming took off 4 bases at V and 3 bases at J, with 10 bases between the two ends. The CDR3 covers 14 residues. As DNA, the CDR3 is TGTGCCAGCAGCTCCGGACAGCGTGGAAACACCATATATTTT. It yields the protein CASSSGQRGNTIYF.

The chain uses TRBV18 and TRBJ1-1, with 7 nucleotides matching TRBD1. CDR1 and CDR2 from the germline V gene are KGHSH and LQKENI. The junction had 9 bases not matched to a gene; V was cut back by 3 bases and J by 5 bases. This CDR3 is built from 15 residues. The DNA of the CDR3 is TGTGCCAGCTCACCGCTCGACAGGGTATGGACTGAAGCTTTCTTT. As protein: CASSPLDRVWTEAFF.

The gene calls are TRBV5-8 and TRBJ2-3, with D possibly being TRBD2 (5 bases). Deletions cut 0 bases from V and 0 bases from J, with 8 bases between. Germline V gives CDR1 SGHTS, CDR2 YDEGEE. This CDR3 contains 15 residues. In DNA, the CDR3 is TGTGCCAGCAGCTTGGCCTCGGGGAGCACAGATACGCAGTATTTT. It translates to CASSLASGSTDTQYF.

V gene TRBV2 combines with J gene TRBJ2-7; possible D gene TRBD2, 6 bases. Germline values: CDR1 SNHLY, CDR2 FYNNEI. This CDR3 region has 14 residues. The V and J ends lost 1 base and 4 bases respectively, with 11 bases between them. The CDR3 sequence: CASSEGPSVYEQYF. CDR3 in DNA: TGTGCCAGCAGTGAAGGCCCTAGCGTATACGAGCAGTACTTC.

The rearrangement links TRBV2 to TRBJ1-2; the match to TRBD1 covers 7 bases. V was clipped by 1 base and J by 8 bases; unmatched bases: 4. The CDR3 loop spans 13 amino acids. Per the germline V gene, CDR1 is SNHLY and CDR2 is FYNNEI. CDR3 loop: CASSEVGGGGYTF. In DNA, the CDR3 is TGTGCCAGCAGTGAAGTAGGGGGCGGAGGCTACACCTTC.